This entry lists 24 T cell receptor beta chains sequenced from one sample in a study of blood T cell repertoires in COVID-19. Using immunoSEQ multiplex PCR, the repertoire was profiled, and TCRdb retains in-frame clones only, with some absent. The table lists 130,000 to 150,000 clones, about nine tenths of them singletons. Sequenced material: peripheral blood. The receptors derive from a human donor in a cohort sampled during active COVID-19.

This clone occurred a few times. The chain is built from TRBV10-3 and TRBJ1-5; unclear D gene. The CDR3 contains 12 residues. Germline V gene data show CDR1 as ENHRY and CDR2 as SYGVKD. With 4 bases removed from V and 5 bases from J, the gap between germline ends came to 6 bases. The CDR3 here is CAISAEHQPQHF. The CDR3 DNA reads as TGTGCCATCAGTGCCGAGCATCAGCCCCAGCATTTT.

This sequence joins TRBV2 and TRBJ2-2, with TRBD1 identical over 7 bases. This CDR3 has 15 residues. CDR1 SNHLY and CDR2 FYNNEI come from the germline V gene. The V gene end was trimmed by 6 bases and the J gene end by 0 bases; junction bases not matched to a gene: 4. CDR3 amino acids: CASRKGAPNTGELFF. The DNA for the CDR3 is TGTGCCAGCAGGAAGGGGGCCCCGAACACCGGGGAGCTGTTTTTT.

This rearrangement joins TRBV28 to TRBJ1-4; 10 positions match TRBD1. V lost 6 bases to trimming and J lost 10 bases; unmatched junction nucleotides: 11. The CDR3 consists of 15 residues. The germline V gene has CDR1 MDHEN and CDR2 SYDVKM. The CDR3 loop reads CASSPAGTGVGKLFF. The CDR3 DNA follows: TGTGCCAGCAGCCCCGCCGGGACAGGGGTAGGAAAACTGTTTTTT.

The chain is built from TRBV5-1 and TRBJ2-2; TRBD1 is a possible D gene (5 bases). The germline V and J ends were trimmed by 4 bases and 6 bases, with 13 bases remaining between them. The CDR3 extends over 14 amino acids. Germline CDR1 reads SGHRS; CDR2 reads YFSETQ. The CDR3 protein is CASSTRVPPGELFF. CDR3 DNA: TGCGCCAGCAGCACCAGGGTGCCCCCCGGGGAGCTGTTTTTT.

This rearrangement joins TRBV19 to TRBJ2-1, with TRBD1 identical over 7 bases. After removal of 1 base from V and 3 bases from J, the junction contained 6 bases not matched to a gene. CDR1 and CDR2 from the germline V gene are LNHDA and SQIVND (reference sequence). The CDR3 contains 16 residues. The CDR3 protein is CASSIGDSYNYNEQFF. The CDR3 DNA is TGTGCCAGTAGTATAGGGGACAGCTATAACTACAATGAGCAGTTCTTC.

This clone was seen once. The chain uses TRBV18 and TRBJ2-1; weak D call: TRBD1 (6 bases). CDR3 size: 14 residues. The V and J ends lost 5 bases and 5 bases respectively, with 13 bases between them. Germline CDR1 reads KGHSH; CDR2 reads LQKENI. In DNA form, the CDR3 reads TGTGCCAGCTCATCAGGACAGCTCAACAATGAGCAGTTCTTC. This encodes CASSSGQLNNEQFF.

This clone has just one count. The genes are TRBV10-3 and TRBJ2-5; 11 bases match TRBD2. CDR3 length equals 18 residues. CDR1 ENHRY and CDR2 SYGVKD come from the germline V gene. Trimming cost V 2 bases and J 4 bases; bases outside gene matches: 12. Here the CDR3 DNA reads TGTGCCATCAGTGAGGACGGACTAGCGGGCCGAGGCGTAGAGACCCAGTACTTC. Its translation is CAISEDGLAGRGVETQYF.

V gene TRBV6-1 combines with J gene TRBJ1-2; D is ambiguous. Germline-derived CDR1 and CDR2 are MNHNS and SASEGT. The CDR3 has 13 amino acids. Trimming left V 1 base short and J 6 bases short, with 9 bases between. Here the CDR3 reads CASSEGRRHGYTF. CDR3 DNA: TGTGCCAGCAGTGAAGGGAGAAGGCATGGCTACACCTTC.

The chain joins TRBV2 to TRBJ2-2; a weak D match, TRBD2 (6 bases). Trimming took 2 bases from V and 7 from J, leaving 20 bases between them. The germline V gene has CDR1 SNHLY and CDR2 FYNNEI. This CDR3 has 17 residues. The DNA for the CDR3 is TGTGCCAGCAGTGAAAGGGGTCGCGCAACCGGGGGCGGGGAGCTGTTTTTT. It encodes CASSERGRATGGGELFF. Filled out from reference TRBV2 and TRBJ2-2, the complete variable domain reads EPEVTQTPSHQVTQMGQEVILRCVPISNHLYFYWYRQILGQKVEFLVSFYNNEISEKSEIFDDQFSVERPDGSNFTLKIRSTKLEDSAMYFCASSERGRATGGGELFFGEGSRLTVL.

The CDR3 nucleotides are TGTGCCAGCAGCGTAGAGCCCCAGGGGGCGCTTTCGGGGGAGCTGTTTTTT. It codes for CASSVEPQGALSGELFF. The chain recombines TRBV9 with TRBJ2-2; 8 positions agree with TRBD1. The germline V gene encodes CDR1 SGDLS and CDR2 YYNGEE. The CDR3 has 17 residues. The V and J ends lost 0 bases and 8 bases, in that order; junction bases with no gene match: 12.

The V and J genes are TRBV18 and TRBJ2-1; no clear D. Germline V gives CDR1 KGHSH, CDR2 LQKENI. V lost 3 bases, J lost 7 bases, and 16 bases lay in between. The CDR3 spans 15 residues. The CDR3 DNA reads TGTGCCAGCTCACCCCCGCGTGAGGTCCGAAATGAGCAGTTCTTC. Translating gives CASSPPREVRNEQFF.

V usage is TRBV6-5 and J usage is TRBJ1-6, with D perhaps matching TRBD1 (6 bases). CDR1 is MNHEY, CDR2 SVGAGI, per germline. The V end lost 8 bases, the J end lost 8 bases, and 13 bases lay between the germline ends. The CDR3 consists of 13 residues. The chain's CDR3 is CASGSGGHSPLHF. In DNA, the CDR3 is TGTGCCAGCGGTTCTGGGGGCCATTCACCCCTCCACTTT.

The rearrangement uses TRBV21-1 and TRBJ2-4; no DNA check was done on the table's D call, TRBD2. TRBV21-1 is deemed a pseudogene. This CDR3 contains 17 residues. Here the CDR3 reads CASSIRRSGGAKNIQYF. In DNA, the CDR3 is TGTGCCAGCAGCATTCGACGGAGTGGGGGGGCCAAAAACATTCAGTACTTC.

The CDR3 reads CASMGRGWEQYF. DNA for the CDR3: TGTGCCAGCATGGGCAGGGGTTGGGAGCAGTACTTC. J is TRBJ2-7 and V is TRBV2; the D gene is possibly TRBD1 (6 bases). CDR3 length: 12 amino acids. CDR1 SNHLY and CDR2 FYNNEI come from the germline V gene. Trimming removed 7 bases from V and 7 bases from J, with 14 bases in between.

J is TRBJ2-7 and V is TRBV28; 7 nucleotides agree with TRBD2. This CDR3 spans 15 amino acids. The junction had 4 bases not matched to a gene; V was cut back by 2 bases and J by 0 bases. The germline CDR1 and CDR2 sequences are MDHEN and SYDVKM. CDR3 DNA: TGTGCCAGCAGTTTAGGCGGGAGCCTCTCCTACGAGCAGTACTTC. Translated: CASSLGGSLSYEQYF.

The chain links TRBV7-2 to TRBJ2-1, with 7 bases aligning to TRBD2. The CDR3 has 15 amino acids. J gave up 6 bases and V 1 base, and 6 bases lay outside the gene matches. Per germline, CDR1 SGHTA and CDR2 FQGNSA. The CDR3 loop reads CASSLGALARNEQFF. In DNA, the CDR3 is TGTGCCAGCAGCTTAGGGGCACTAGCGCGCAATGAGCAGTTCTTC. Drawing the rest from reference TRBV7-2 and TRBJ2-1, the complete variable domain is GAGVSQSPSNKVTEKGKDVELRCDPISGHTALYWYRQSLGQGLEFLIYFQGNSAPDKSGLPSDRFSAERTGGSVSTLTIQRTQQEDSAVYLCASSLGALARNEQFFGPGTRLTVL.

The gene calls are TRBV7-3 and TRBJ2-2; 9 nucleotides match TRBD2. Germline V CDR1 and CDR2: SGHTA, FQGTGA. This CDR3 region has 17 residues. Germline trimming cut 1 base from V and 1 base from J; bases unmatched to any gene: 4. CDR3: CASSLMPSGVNTGELFF. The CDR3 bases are TGTGCCAGCAGCTTAATGCCTAGCGGGGTGAACACCGGGGAGCTGTTTTTT.

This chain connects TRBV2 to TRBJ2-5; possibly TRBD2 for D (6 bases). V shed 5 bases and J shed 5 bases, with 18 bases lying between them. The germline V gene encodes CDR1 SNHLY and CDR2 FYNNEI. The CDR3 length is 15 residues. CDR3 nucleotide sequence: TGTGCCAGCAGTCTTCGACTAGGAGGGTTTGAGACCCAGTACTTC. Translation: CASSLRLGGFETQYF.

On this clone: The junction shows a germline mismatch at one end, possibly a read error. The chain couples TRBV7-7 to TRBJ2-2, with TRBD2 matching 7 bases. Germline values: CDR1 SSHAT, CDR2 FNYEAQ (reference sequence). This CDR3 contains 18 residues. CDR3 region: CASSLQIVSGSNTGELFF. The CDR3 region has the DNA TGTGCTAGCAGCTTACAGATAGTTAGCGGGTCCAACACCGGGGAGCTGTTTTTT. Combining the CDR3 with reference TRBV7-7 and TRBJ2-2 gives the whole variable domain GAGVSQSPRYKVTKRGQDVTLRCDPISSHATLYWYQQALGQGPEFLTYFNYEAQPDKSGLPSDRFSAERPEGSISTLTIQRTEQRDSAMYRCASSLQIVSGSNTGELFFGEGSRLTVL.

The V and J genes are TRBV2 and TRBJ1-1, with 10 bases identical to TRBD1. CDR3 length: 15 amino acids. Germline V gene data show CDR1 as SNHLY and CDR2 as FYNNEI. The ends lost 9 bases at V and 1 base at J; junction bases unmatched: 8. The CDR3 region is CASLRDRGRNTEAFF. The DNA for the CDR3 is TGTGCCAGTCTCCGGGACAGGGGCAGGAACACTGAAGCTTTCTTT.

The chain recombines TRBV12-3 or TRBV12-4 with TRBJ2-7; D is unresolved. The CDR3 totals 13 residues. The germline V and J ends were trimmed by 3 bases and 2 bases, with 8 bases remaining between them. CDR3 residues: CASSFGQTYEQYF. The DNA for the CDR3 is TGTGCCAGCAGTTTTGGGCAGACCTACGAGCAGTACTTC.

CDR3 sequence: CASSPGLAGLWDTQYF. Written as DNA, the CDR3 is TGTGCCAGTAGTCCGGGACTAGCGGGTTTGTGGGATACGCAGTATTTT. The chain combines TRBV19 with TRBJ2-3; 12 bases fit TRBD2. Germline trimming cut 5 bases from V and 6 bases from J; bases unmatched to any gene: 9. CDR3 length: 16 amino acids. CDR1 and CDR2 from the germline V gene are LNHDA and SQIVND (reference sequence).

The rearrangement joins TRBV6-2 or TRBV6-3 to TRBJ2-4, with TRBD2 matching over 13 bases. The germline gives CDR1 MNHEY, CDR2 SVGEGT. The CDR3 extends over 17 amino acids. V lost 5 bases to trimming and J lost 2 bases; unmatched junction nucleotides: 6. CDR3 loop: CASSPGLAGSTKNIQYF. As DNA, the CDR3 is TGTGCCAGCAGTCCGGGACTAGCGGGATCGACCAAAAACATTCAGTACTTC.

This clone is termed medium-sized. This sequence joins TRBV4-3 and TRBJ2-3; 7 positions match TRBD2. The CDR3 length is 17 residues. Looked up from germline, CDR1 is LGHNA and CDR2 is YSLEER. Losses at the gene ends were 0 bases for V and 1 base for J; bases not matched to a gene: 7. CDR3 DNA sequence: TGCGCCAGCAGCCAAGAACCGAGGGCGGGAGGCACAGATACGCAGTATTTT. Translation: CASSQEPRAGGTDTQYF.